This T cell receptor beta chain was observed in a study of OX40 agonist ivuxolimab in advanced cancers. If patients had autoimmune disease history or systemic immunosuppression, they were excluded. This clone came up a few times. Its antigen is not identified. Germline V gene lookup returns CDR1 SGHDT and CDR2 YYEEEE. V dropped 3 bases and J dropped 2 bases, with 10 bases sitting between them. The CDR3 length is 14 residues. Study outcomes and limitations: At doses 0.1 to 3.0 mg/kg, CD4+ and CD8+ clones expanded.

Clones were sequenced by immunoSEQ multiplex PCR, and TCRdb holds only the in-frame ones, with some missing. The data hold about 8,900 clones, with around three quarters observed a single time. The sequence derives from an adult with an advanced solid tumor such as melanoma, head and neck, liver or kidney cancer. The chain uses TRBV5-6 and TRBJ2-3, with D hard to call. The source material was CD4+ or CD8+ T cells sorted from blood, sampled in a trial of the OX40 agonist ivuxolimab. The CDR3 here is CASSSGLNTDTQYF. The CDR3 DNA is TGTGCCAGCAGCTCGGGCCTAAACACAGATACGCAGTATTTT.